This TCR beta chain was profiled in a study of neurological immune-mediated disorders. The CDR3 sequence is 14 residues long. Unmatched junction bases numbered 2, after V lost 0 bases and J lost 3 bases. The V gene's germline CDR1 is SGHRS and CDR2 YFSETQ. Time point indicated: longitudinal time-point 1 (baseline). TCRdb reprocessed the 5' RACE reads with MiXCR, giving one entry per CDR3 protein. The repertoire holds about 71,000 distinct CDR3 sequences, with 10% as singletons. V is TRBV5-1 and J is TRBJ2-7; TRBD2 matches 8 bases. Sequencing input: PBMCs. The clonotype originates from a man between 25 and 39 years old in good health. CDR3 nucleotides: TGCGCCAGCAGCTTGGAGCGGGAGTACTACGAGCAGTACTTC. Amino acid sequence: CASSLEREYYEQYF.